Following are 2 T cell receptor beta chains from one sample sequenced in a study of T-cell reconstitution after alpha-beta-depleted transplantation in children. Unique molecular identifiers were built into the TCRbeta library. MiXCR, run by TCRdb on the PCR reads, gives a single entry per CDR3 protein. The sample has hundreds of thousands of distinct CDR3 sequences, under 15% seen once. Sequenced here: PBMCs, mostly from graft donor cells, sampled 360 days after TCRalphabeta/CD19-depleted stem cell transplant. The receptors derive from a male patient younger than 18 who had a stem cell transplant for acute myeloid leukemia, so the T cells may come from the graft donor.

This chain uses TRBV6-1 with TRBJ1-1; perhaps TRBD1 as D (5 bases). Trimming shortened V by 5 bases and J by 1 base, and 17 bases separated the two germline ends. This CDR3 is 16 amino acids long. The germline V gene has CDR1 MNHNS and CDR2 SASEGT. The DNA for the CDR3 is TGTGCCAGCAGTCAGAGAGAGGGGAGCCGGAACACTGAAGCTTTCTTT. Its translation is CASSQREGSRNTEAFF.

Turning to this clonotype: Mismatch with germline at one junction end may stem from a read error. This chain uses TRBV7-7 with TRBJ2-2; no firm D call. The germline V gene encodes CDR1 SSHAT and CDR2 FNYEAQ (reference sequence). The CDR3 totals 13 residues. CDR3 nucleotides: TGTGCTAGCAGCTTATTCGGGCCCGGGGAGCTGTTTTTT. Its protein product is CASSLFGPGELFF.